These T cell receptor beta chains were read from a single sample in a study of resident and recirculating memory T cells in vitiligo. Assay used: immunoSEQ multiplex PCR; TCRdb lists only in-frame clones, some missing. This sample has fewer than 85,000 clones; 92% occur once, and the top ten carry approximately 5.4%. The sample consisted of blood. These receptors came from a male donor with vitiligo. CDR3s include the opening cysteine and the closing phenylalanine or tryptophan. The D gene is left open where the match is weak. Clone sizes are given selectively: once, few, many, or a class where the clone is expanded.

J gene | D gene | clone size | V gene | CDR3 DNA | CDR3 protein
TRBJ2-2 | TRBD2 | - | TRBV12-5 | TGTGCTAGTGGTCAAATGACTAGCGGGAGGTTGAACACCGGGGAGCTGTTTTTT | CASGQMTSGRLNTGELFF
TRBJ2-3 | TRBD1 | - | TRBV30 | TGTGCCTGGGGGACAGCCACAGATACGCAGTATTTT | CAWGTATDTQYF
TRBJ2-3 | - | once | TRBV2 | TGTGCCAGCAGTGAGGCAGGGCGGCTCGATACGCAGTATTTT | CASSEAGRLDTQYF
TRBJ2-7 | TRBD2 | - | TRBV11-3 | TGTGCCAGCAGGCCTAGCGGGGTCTCCTACGAGCAGTACTTC | CASRPSGVSYEQYF
TRBJ1-1 | TRBD1 | once | TRBV7-2 | TGTGCCAGCAGCCCACAGGGGGGCACTGAAGCTTTCTTT | CASSPQGGTEAFF
TRBJ1-1 | TRBD1 | - | TRBV5-6 | TGTGCCAGCATTCTGTGGAGACGGGACAGCCTGAACACTGAAGCTTTCTTT | CASILWRRDSLNTEAFF
TRBJ2-3 | TRBD2 | - | TRBV6-1 | TGTGCCAGCAGCGAAGGACTAGCGGGAGGCTCAGATACGCAGTATTTT | CASSEGLAGGSDTQYF
TRBJ2-1 | TRBD2 | - | TRBV5-1 | TGCGCCAGCAGCTTGGTGCTAGCGGCAAATGGGGGCAATGAGCAGTTCTTC | CASSLVLAANGGNEQFF
TRBJ1-2 | TRBD1 | - | TRBV28 | TGTGCCAGCAGCTATATTAAACGGGACAGGACCTATGGCTACACCTTC | CASSYIKRDRTYGYTF
TRBJ2-7 | - | - | TRBV2 | TGTGCCAGCAGTGAAGGGGGGCAACTTAAACCCTCCTACGAGCAGTACTTC | CASSEGGQLKPSYEQYF
TRBJ2-1 | TRBD2 | once | TRBV9 | TGTGCCAGCAGCGTAGGACTAGCGGCTTACAATGAGCAGTTCTTC | CASSVGLAAYNEQFF
TRBJ1-5 | - | - | TRBV30 | TGTGCCTGGAGACCAGGGGAGAGCAATCAGCCCCAGCATTTT | CAWRPGESNQPQHF
TRBJ1-2 | - | - | TRBV6-6 | TGTGCCAGCACTACTACGACGGCTGGGGGCTACACCTTC | CASTTTTAGGYTF
TRBJ1-2 | - | - | TRBV27 | TGTGCCAGCAGTTTAGGAGGGGACGGCTACACCTTC | CASSLGGDGYTF
TRBJ2-1 | TRBD2 | - | TRBV9 | TGTGCCAGCAGCGTAGAGACTAGCGGGACGTACAATGAGCAGTTCTTC | CASSVETSGTYNEQFF
TRBJ2-7 | TRBD2 | - | TRBV13 | TGTGCCAGCAGCCTGGGACTAGCGACCTACGAGCAGTACTTC | CASSLGLATYEQYF
TRBJ1-4 | - | - | TRBV7-9 | TGTGCCAGCAGCTCGCTCGACAGTACAATTGAAGAAAAACTGTTTTTT | CASSSLDSTIEEKLFF
TRBJ2-7 | - | - | TRBV7-9 | TGTGCCAGCAGCCGGGGACTCTACGAGCAGTACTTC | CASSRGLYEQYF
TRBJ1-2 | - | - | TRBV27 | TGTGCCAGCAGTTTATTAGCAGGGTCAGGGGAAAGTTATGGCTACACCTTC | CASSLLAGSGESYGYTF
TRBJ2-5 | TRBD2 | - | TRBV5-4 | TGTGCCAGCAGCTTCCCCCGGGGGAGTGGGGGGGTGGAGACCCAGTACTTC | CASSFPRGSGGVETQYF
TRBJ2-5 | TRBD1 | - | TRBV15 | TGTGCCACCAGCAACCGGGACAGGGGCCAAGAGACCCAGTACTTC | CATSNRDRGQETQYF
TRBJ2-2 | TRBD2 | - | TRBV11-3 | TGTGCCAGCACCCCCTGGACTAGTCCCCAGGACACCGGGGAGCTGTTTTTT | CASTPWTSPQDTGELFF
TRBJ1-5 | - | - | TRBV27 | TGTGCCAGCAGCGATCAGGGGCGCAATCAGCCCCAGCATTTT | CASSDQGRNQPQHF
TRBJ2-7 | TRBD1 | few | TRBV5-1 | TGCGCCAGCAGCTTGGCCCTGGACAGGGTTAACGAGCAGTACTTC | CASSLALDRVNEQYF
TRBJ2-3 | - | - | TRBV20-1 | TGCAGTGCCCGGTGGACAGATACGCAGTATTTT | CSARWTDTQYF
TRBJ1-5 | - | once | TRBV30 | TGTGCCTGGAGTTTGAGGGCCGGTCAGCCCCAGCATTTT | CAWSLRAGQPQHF
TRBJ2-7 | - | - | TRBV9 | TGTGCCAGCAGCGTAGGAACAGGGATGCCCTACGAGCAGTACTTC | CASSVGTGMPYEQYF
TRBJ2-7 | - | - | TRBV4-3 | TGCGCCAGCAGCCTCCTGCCGGGACAAGTCTACGAGCAGTACTTC | CASSLLPGQVYEQYF
TRBJ2-1 | TRBD2 | few | TRBV6-6 | TGTGCCAGCAGAACCGGTACTAGCGGTTACAATGAGCAGTTCTTC | CASRTGTSGYNEQFF
TRBJ2-5 | TRBD2 | once | TRBV9 | TGTGCCAGCAGCGTAATCTGGGCGGGAGGCCAAGAGACCCAGTACTTC | CASSVIWAGGQETQYF
TRBJ2-3 | - | - | TRBV11-3 | TGTGCCAGCAGTTCCTACTGGGGAGCTGGCCCAGATACGCAGTATTTT | CASSSYWGAGPDTQYF
TRBJ2-7 | TRBD1 | few | TRBV28 | TGTGCCAGCAGCCCCGGGACAGGGGGCTTGTACGAGCAGTACTTC | CASSPGTGGLYEQYF
TRBJ2-7 | TRBD1 | - | TRBV6-6 | TGTGCCAGCAGTTACGGACAGGCCAATTACTACGAGCAGTACTTC | CASSYGQANYYEQYF
TRBJ1-5 | - | - | TRBV27 | TGTGCCAGCAGTTTATCGACAGCCAGCAATCAGCCCCAGCATTTT | CASSLSTASNQPQHF
TRBJ2-5 | TRBD2 | - | TRBV7-8 | TGTGCCAGCAGCTTAGCGGCGGCTAGCGGGGGAGAGGAGACCCAGTACTTC | CASSLAAASGGEETQYF
TRBJ2-7 | TRBD2 | - | TRBV10-2 | TGCGCCAGCAGTCCGCTTGGGCGGGAGGCCTCCTACGAGCAGTACTTC | CASSPLGREASYEQYF
TRBJ1-2 | - | - | TRBV28 | TGTGCCAGCAGTAAACCCTCGGGACTCTCCTTGGGGGGCTACACCTTC | CASSKPSGLSLGGYTF
TRBJ2-1 | - | once | TRBV18 | TGTGCCAGCTCACCAGCAGGAGGGGTTTACAATGAGCAGTTCTTC | CASSPAGGVYNEQFF
TRBJ1-5 | - | - | TRBV27 | TGTGCCAGCAGTTTATCGTCACGAGTGACAGGTGGTCAGCCCCAGCATTTT | CASSLSSRVTGGQPQHF
TRBJ1-1 | - | - | TRBV10-2 | TGCGCCAGCAGCGTAAACTTAGATGAAGCTTTCTTT | CASSVNLDEAFF
TRBJ1-1 | TRBD1 | - | TRBV27 | TGTGCCAGCACCCAGACAGGGTGGGACACTGAAGCTTTCTTT | CASTQTGWDTEAFF
TRBJ1-1 | TRBD1 | - | TRBV7-9 | TGTGCCAGCGTCCAGGGGGACACTGAAGCTTTCTTT | CASVQGDTEAFF
TRBJ2-3 | TRBD2 | - | TRBV5-1 | TGCGCCAGCAGCAAGCGGGAGGGGGGCACAGATACGCAGTATTTT | CASSKREGGTDTQYF
TRBJ2-2 | - | - | TRBV4-1 | TGCGCCAGCAGGGGCAGGCCACTGAACACCGGGGAGCTGTTTTTT | CASRGRPLNTGELFF
TRBJ2-6 | - | - | TRBV11-3 | TGTGCCAGCAGCTCTGGGATTCAGGGCTCTGGGGCCAACGTCCTGACTTTC | CASSSGIQGSGANVLTF
TRBJ1-4 | - | - | TRBV27 | TGTGCCAGCAGTTTATTAGTGCGGGGCGCCAATGAAAAACTGTTTTTT | CASSLLVRGANEKLFF
TRBJ2-1 | - | - | TRBV7-2 | TGTGCCAGCAGCTTACAGGGGCAGTTCTTCTACAATGAGCAGTTCTTC | CASSLQGQFFYNEQFF
TRBJ2-5 | - | once | TRBV29-1 | TGCAGCGCCTCTAGCGAACAAGAGACCCAGTACTTC | CSASSEQETQYF
TRBJ2-1 | TRBD2 | - | TRBV10-3 | TGTGCCATCAGTGAGACAGGTGGCGGGAGGATCGATGAGCAGTTCTTC | CAISETGGGRIDEQFF
TRBJ2-7 | - | once | TRBV28 | TGTGCCAGCAGTTTGTCTCAGGGGAGCCGCGAGCAGTACTTC | CASSLSQGSREQYF
TRBJ2-7 | - | - | TRBV11-2 | TGTGCCAGCAGCTTAGGGAAAGTAGTCCGGGGCTCCTACGAGCAGTACTTC | CASSLGKVVRGSYEQYF
TRBJ2-3 | - | - | TRBV9 | TGTGCCAGCCAACCCCCTGCTAGCAGCGCAGATACGCAGTATTTT | CASQPPASSADTQYF
TRBJ2-1 | TRBD1 | - | TRBV4-3 | TGCGCCAGCAGCTTCCGCGTTCGTGGGACAGGGCCGGATGAGCAGTTCTTC | CASSFRVRGTGPDEQFF
TRBJ2-7 | - | - | TRBV2 | TGTGCGAGGAGGGCTGCCGTCAACTACGAGCAGTACTTC | CARRAAVNYEQYF
TRBJ1-2 | - | - | TRBV14 | TGTGCCAGCAGCCAGGTCCAGTTCCCCCTCTATGGCTACACCTTC | CASSQVQFPLYGYTF